The TCR beta chain described here comes from a study of T cells in Graves' hyperthyroidism and ophthalmopathy. The V end was cut by 1 base, the J end by 3 bases, with 11 bases between. Germline CDR1 and CDR2: SGHDN and FVKESK. The CDR3 is 15 amino acids. RNA transcripts were the template for amplifying TCR beta CDR3 regions. HTBI primers were used for first-round RT-PCR of the TCR CDR3. TCRdb processed the multiplex PCR reads anew with MiXCR; each CDR3 protein has one entry. The data show some 560,000 distinct CDR3 sequences, 14% seen once. The V call is TRBV14, the J call TRBJ2-3; a possible D gene is TRBD2 (5 bases). The specimen sequenced was blood. The receptor was isolated from a woman aged 40 to 55 with Graves' hyperthyroidism. The chain's CDR3 is CASSQGEHGTDTQYF. CDR3 sequence (DNA): TGTGCCAGCAGCCAAGGGGAGCACGGGACAGATACGCAGTATTTT.